This TCR beta chain was captured by sequencing in a study of blood T cell repertoires in COVID-19. In the study overall: Sites in the United States, Italy and Spain provided acute and convalescent COVID-19 samples.

The CDR3 loop spans 16 amino acids. V was clipped by 1 base and J by 1 base; unmatched bases: 2. Germline-derived CDR1 and CDR2 are SGHVS and FNYEAQ. Method: immunoSEQ multiplex PCR; TCRdb's copy keeps in-frame clones and lacks some. The sample records 200,000 or so clones, about 94% being singletons. Seattle enrolled patients during active infection and tracked them longitudinally. The sequence came from a man aged 55 to 70 with COVID-19, enrolled during active disease. Sequencing input: peripheral blood. The chain couples TRBV7-6 to TRBJ2-3; 10 positions agree with TRBD2. CDR3 sequence reads: CASSLGTSGRTDTQYF. Here the CDR3 DNA reads TGTGCCAGCAGCTTAGGGACTAGCGGTCGCACAGATACGCAGTATTTT.